The T cell receptor beta chain described here comes from a study of T cells in localized non-small cell lung cancer. General study points: The study detected a median around 61 of the top 100 tumor clones in adjacent lung.

Comments on this clone: Its cognate antigen is unknown.

Sequenced by immunoSEQ multiplex PCR; TCRdb stores in-frame clones only, minus some. This sample has more than 12,000 clones, with around 85% found just once. The CDR3 length is 13 residues. CDR1 SGHTA and CDR2 FQGNSA come from the germline V gene. The trim removed 5 bases at V and 7 bases at J, leaving 4 bases unmatched. V usage is TRBV7-2 and J usage is TRBJ2-2; 7 bases are a match to TRBD2. Sample: peripheral blood, taken before any cancer treatment. The source is a woman aged 40-75 years with stage I lung adenocarcinoma. In nucleotides, the CDR3 is TGTGCCAGCAGCCTGCGGGGGTTCGGGGAGCTGTTTTTT. Protein product: CASSLRGFGELFF.